This T cell receptor beta chain was captured in a study of blood T cell repertoires in COVID-19. This table comes from immunoSEQ multiplex PCR, and its TCRdb copy is limited to in-frame clones, with some not included. Of about 350,000 clones in the sample, roughly 89% were seen once. CDR3 size: 21 residues. The germline V gene has CDR1 LGHDT and CDR2 YNNKEL (reference sequence). The V and J ends lost 0 bases and 1 base, in that order; junction bases with no gene match: 13. The specimen sequenced was peripheral blood. J is TRBJ2-3 and V is TRBV3-1 (or the pseudogene TRBV3-2), with TRBD2 identical over 13 bases. The receptor was derived from an older woman with COVID-19, enrolled during active disease. The CDR3 DNA reads as TGTGCCAGCAGCCAAGATCCCGGACTAGCGGGGGTCCCCTGGGGCACAGATACGCAGTATTTT. Protein sequence: CASSQDPGLAGVPWGTDTQYF.